The 8 T cell receptor beta chains listed next were all sequenced from one sample in a study of PD-1 blockade in classical Hodgkin lymphoma. Documented time point: newly diagnosed, previously untreated cHL patient sample. The CD4+ T cells used were purified from thawed PBMCs through magnetic negative selection. The table came from immunoSEQ multiplex PCR; TCRdb's copy has only in-frame clones and leaves some out. Of around 23,000 clones in the sample, roughly nine tenths were seen once. Material: CD4+ T cells from blood. The receptors derive from a human donor with classical Hodgkin lymphoma.

The table lists this clone with a count of one. The rearrangement links TRBV5-5 to TRBJ2-7; 8 nucleotides line up with TRBD1. The CDR3 totals 13 residues. The trim removed 3 bases at V and 3 bases at J, leaving 2 bases unmatched. Germline V gene sequence: CDR1 SGHKS, CDR2 YYEKEE (reference sequence). As DNA, the CDR3 is TGTGCCAGCAGCTGGACAGGGCTCTACGAGCAGTACTTC. Protein product: CASSWTGLYEQYF.

The chain carries TRBV9 and TRBJ1-1; no clear D. This CDR3 has 15 residues. Per germline, CDR1 SGDLS and CDR2 YYNGEE. V was shortened by 0 bases and J by 1 base, with 10 bases between the two germline ends. The CDR3 coding sequence is TGTGCCAGCAGCGTAGCCGGGCACACGAACACTGAAGCTTTCTTT. Translation: CASSVAGHTNTEAFF.

The V call is TRBV5-4, the J call TRBJ1-2; D might be TRBD1 (5 bases). Trimming stripped 0 bases from V and 4 bases from J, with 13 bases between. Per the germline V gene, CDR1 is SGHNT and CDR2 is YYREEE (reference sequence). This CDR3 has 15 residues. The CDR3 here is CASSLGLGTGYGYTF. In DNA form, the CDR3 reads TGTGCCAGCAGCTTGGGACTGGGGACCGGCTATGGCTACACCTTC.

The V and J genes are TRBV5-4 and TRBJ2-2; no reliable D call. The germline V gene encodes CDR1 SGHNT and CDR2 YYREEE (reference sequence). Trimming stripped 1 base from V and 5 bases from J, with 12 bases between. There are 15 residues in the CDR3. The CDR3 sequence is CASSLSRKGTGELFF. CDR3 DNA sequence: TGTGCCAGCAGCTTGTCCAGGAAGGGAACCGGGGAGCTGTTTTTT.

The chain's CDR3 is CSAHSTPGAGTYEQYF. CDR3 bases: TGCAGCGCCCACTCAACCCCGGGAGCCGGGACCTACGAGCAGTACTTC. This rearrangement joins TRBV29-1 to TRBJ2-7; TRBD2 is a possible D gene (6 bases). Per the germline V gene, CDR1 is SQVTM and CDR2 is ANQGSEA. The CDR3 consists of 16 residues. Trimming took off 7 bases at V and 2 bases at J, with 24 bases between the two ends.

This clone was detected a few times. The V call is TRBV6-1, the J call TRBJ1-1; D may be TRBD1 (6 bases). CDR3 length equals 13 residues. V lost 4 bases and J 1 base, leaving 7 bases between the germline ends. The germline V gene encodes CDR1 MNHNS and CDR2 SASEGT. The CDR3 spells CASSAGANTEAFF. CDR3 bases: TGTGCCAGCAGTGCGGGGGCGAACACTGAAGCTTTCTTT.

The CDR3 DNA sequence: TGTGCCAGCAGCTTAACAAACAGTGGATCTCGGAGAGGACAAGAGACCCAGTACTTC. The encoded protein is CASSLTNSGSRRGQETQYF. The chain uses TRBV11-3 and TRBJ2-5; D is ambiguous. V lost 2 bases to trimming and J lost 2 bases, with 24 bases between them. The germline CDR1 and CDR2 sequences are SGHNT and YENEEA. The CDR3 is made up of 19 amino acids.

The gene calls are TRBV28 and TRBJ1-5; 8 bases agree with TRBD1. The germline V gene has CDR1 MDHEN and CDR2 SYDVKM. The V gene end was trimmed by 3 bases and the J gene end by 15 bases; junction bases not matched to a gene: 10. The CDR3 totals 13 residues. Here the CDR3 DNA reads TGTGCCAGCAGTTTTCAGGACAGGGCCCATCGGCATTTT. This encodes CASSFQDRAHRHF.